The subject of this entry is one T cell receptor (beta chain). Its target antigen remains unknown. Base qualities were left out, and no much larger clone turns up one base away. This specimen's treatment or condition label, per the study, means: in vitro stimulation with specific CMV peptide epitopes to enrich CMV-specific T cells. This entry is derived from a study of T cell repertoires in cytomegalovirus infection (dated by TCRdb to between 2018 and 2021). For context, the study as a whole: Peptide stimulations targeted recently identified HLA-C-restricted CMV epitopes, whose presentation resists viral immunomodulation, together with well-studied HLA-B-restricted epitopes. Because public TCR beta signatures pointed to carriage of CMV infection together with the matching HLA type, the HLA type of each donor mattered for the analysis.

Points the paper makes about the study in general: The ex vivo response was dominated by HLA-C-restricted CMV-specific TCR beta clonotypes, which also provided the single most frequent clonotype in two of eight donors. Carriers of CMV infection plus the relevant HLA type were discriminated by the cumulative frequency of public TCR beta family members in the study cohort and in an independent approximately 360-donor cohort.

The reads were generated on an Illumina HiSeq 1500. TCRdb passed the public sequencing reads through fastp at Q25 and MiXCR, retaining productive beta sequences. When rows share a CDR3 protein, they turn into one entry using the most common DNA and genes. Recorded for this sample are some 900,000 distinct CDR3 sequences; about 31% of them occurred a single time. The ten largest clones add up to approximately 13% of the sample. CDR1 is given as SNHLY and CDR2 as FYNNEI, both from the germline V gene. Inclusive of the bounding cysteine and phenylalanine, the CDR3 is 12 residues long. Only the CDR3 part of the read is kept: 36 bases, read in frame from the first base. Cut back by 6 bases and 4 bases, the V and J ends lie 9 bases apart.

This clonotype originated in a human donor in good health (CMV status not recorded). Some clones in this sample may be carry-over from other donors' samples. The rearrangement joined TRBV2 to TRBJ1-2; there is no confident call for the D gene. The sample in question was cultured CD8+ T cells from PBMCs, obtained from culture after CMV antigen stimulation. The CDR3 sequence is CASRLRSYGYTF. In nucleotide form, the sequence is TGTGCCAGCAGATTACGGTCCTATGGCTACACCTTC.